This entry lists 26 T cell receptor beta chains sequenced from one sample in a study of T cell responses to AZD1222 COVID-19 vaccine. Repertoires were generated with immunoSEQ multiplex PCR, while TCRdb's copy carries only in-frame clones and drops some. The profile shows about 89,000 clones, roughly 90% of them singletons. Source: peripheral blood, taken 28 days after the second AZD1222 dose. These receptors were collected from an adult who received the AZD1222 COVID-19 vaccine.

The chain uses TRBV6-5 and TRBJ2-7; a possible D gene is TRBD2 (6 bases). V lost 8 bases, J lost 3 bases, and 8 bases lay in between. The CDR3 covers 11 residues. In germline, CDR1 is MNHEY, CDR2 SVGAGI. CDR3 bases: TGTGCCAGCCGGAGGGGCTACGAGCAGTACTTC. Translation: CASRRGYEQYF.

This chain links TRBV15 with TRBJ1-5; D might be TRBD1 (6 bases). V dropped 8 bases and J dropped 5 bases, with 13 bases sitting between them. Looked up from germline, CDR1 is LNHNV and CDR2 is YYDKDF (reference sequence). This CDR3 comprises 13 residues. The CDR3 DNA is TGTGCCACCCACAGGGATCTCTATCAGCCCCAGCATTTT. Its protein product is CATHRDLYQPQHF.

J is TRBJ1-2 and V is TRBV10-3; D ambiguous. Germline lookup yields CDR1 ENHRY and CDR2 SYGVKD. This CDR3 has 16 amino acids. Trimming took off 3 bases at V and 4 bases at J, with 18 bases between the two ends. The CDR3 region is CAISETTPGPSYGYTF. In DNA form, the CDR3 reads TGTGCCATCAGTGAAACAACTCCAGGACCCTCCTATGGCTACACCTTC.

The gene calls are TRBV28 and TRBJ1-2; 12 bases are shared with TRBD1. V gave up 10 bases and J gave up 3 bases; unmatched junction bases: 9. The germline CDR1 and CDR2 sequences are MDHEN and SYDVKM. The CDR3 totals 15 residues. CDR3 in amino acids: CAIQPGQGADYGYTF. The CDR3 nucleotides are TGTGCCATACAACCGGGACAGGGGGCGGACTATGGCTACACCTTC.

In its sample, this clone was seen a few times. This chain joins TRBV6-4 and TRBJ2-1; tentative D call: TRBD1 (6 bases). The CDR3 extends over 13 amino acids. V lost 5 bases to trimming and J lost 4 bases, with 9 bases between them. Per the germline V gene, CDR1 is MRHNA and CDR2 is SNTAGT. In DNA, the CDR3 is TGTGCCAGCAGTATCAGGGGATACAATGAGCAGTTCTTC. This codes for CASSIRGYNEQFF.

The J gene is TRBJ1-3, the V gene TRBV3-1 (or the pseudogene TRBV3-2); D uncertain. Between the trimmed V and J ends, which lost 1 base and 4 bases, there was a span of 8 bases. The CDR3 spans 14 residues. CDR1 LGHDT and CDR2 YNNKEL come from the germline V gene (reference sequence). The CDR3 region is CASSQVTGGNTIYF. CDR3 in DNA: TGTGCCAGCAGCCAAGTAACGGGAGGAAACACCATATATTTT.

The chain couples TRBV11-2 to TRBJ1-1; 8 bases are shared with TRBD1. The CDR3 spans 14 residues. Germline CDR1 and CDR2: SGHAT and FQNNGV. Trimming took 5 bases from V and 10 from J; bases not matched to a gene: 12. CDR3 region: CASSPGTGGRVAFF. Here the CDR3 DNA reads TGTGCCAGCAGCCCAGGAACAGGGGGTCGCGTAGCTTTCTTT.

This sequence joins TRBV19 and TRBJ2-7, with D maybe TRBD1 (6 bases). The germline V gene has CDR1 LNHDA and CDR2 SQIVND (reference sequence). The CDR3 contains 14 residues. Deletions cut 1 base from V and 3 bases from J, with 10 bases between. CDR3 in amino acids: CASSIGGGVYEQYF. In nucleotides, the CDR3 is TGTGCCAGTAGTATAGGAGGGGGAGTCTACGAGCAGTACTTC.

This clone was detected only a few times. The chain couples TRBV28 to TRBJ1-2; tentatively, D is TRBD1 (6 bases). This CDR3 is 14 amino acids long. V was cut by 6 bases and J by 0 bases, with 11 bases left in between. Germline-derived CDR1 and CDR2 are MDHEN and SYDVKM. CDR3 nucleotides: TGTGCCAGCAGCCTGACAGGTTCTAACTATGGCTACACCTTC. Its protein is CASSLTGSNYGYTF.

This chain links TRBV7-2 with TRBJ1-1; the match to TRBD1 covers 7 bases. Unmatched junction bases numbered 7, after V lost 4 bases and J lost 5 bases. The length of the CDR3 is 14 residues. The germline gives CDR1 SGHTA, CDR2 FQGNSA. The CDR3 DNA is TGTGCCAGCAGCTCAATGACAGGGCTAACTGAAGCTTTCTTT. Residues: CASSSMTGLTEAFF. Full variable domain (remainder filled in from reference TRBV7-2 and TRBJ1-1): GAGVSQSPSNKVTEKGKDVELRCDPISGHTALYWYRQSLGQGLEFLIYFQGNSAPDKSGLPSDRFSAERTGGSVSTLTIQRTQQEDSAVYLCASSSMTGLTEAFFGQGTRLTVV.

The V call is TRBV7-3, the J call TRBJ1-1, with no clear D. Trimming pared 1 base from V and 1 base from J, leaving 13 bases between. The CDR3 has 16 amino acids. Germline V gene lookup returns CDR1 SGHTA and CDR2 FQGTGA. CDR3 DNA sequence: TGTGCCAGCAGCTTAAGCGGATGGACCTCGAACACTGAAGCTTTCTTT. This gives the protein CASSLSGWTSNTEAFF.

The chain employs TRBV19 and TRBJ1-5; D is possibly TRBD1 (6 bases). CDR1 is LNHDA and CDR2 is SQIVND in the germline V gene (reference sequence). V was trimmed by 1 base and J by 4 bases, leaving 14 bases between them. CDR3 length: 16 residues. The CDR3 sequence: CASSIASGTPNQPQHF. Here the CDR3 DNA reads TGTGCCAGTAGTATAGCTTCGGGGACACCGAATCAGCCCCAGCATTTT.

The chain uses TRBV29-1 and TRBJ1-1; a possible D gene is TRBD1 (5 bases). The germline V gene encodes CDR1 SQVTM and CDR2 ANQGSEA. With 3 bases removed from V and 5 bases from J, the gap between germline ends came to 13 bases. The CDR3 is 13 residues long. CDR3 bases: TGCAGCGTTGAGGCAGGGAAGTGGACTGAAGCTTTCTTT. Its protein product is CSVEAGKWTEAFF. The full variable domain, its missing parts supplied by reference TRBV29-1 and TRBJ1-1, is SAVISQKPSRDICQRGTSLTIQCQVDSQVTMMFWYRQQPGQSLTLIATANQGSEATYESGFVIDKFPISRPNLTFSTLTVSNMSPEDSSIYLCSVEAGKWTEAFFGQGTRLTVV.

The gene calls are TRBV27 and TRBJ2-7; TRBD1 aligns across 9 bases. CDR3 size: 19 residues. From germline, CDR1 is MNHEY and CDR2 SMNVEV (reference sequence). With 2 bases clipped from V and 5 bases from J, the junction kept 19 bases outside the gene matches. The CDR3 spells CASSLNPYVVGQGIHEQYF. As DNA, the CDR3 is TGTGCCAGCAGTTTAAATCCCTATGTGGTGGGACAGGGAATCCACGAGCAGTACTTC.

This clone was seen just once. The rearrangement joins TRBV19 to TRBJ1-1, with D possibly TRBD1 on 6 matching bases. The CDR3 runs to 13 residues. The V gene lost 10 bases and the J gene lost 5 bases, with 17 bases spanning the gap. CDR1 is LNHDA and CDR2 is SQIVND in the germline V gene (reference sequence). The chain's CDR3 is CAIRAGGATEAFF. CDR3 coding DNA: TGTGCCATTAGGGCGGGGGGCGCGACTGAAGCTTTCTTT.

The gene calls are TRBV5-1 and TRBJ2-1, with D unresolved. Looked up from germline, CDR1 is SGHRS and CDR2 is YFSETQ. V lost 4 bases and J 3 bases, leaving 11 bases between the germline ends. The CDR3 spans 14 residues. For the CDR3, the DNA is TGCGCCAGCAGCCCCCCGGATTACTACAATGAGCAGTTCTTC. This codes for CASSPPDYYNEQFF. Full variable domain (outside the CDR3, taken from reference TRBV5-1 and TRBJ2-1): KAGVTQTPRYLIKTRGQQVTLSCSPISGHRSVSWYQQTPGQGLQFLFEYFSETQRNKGNFPGRFSGRQFSNSRSEMNVSTLELGDSALYLCASSPPDYYNEQFFGPGTRLTVL.

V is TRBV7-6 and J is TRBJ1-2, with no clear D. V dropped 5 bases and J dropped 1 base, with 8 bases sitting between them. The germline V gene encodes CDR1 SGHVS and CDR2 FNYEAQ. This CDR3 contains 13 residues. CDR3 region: CASSLVHNYGYTF. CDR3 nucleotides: TGTGCCAGCAGCCTGGTACATAACTATGGCTACACCTTC.

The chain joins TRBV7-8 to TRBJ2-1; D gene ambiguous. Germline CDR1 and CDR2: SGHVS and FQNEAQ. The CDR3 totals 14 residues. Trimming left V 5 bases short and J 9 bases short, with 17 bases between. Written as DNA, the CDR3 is TGTGCCAGCAGCCCACCGGGCCGGCGGAGTGAGCAGTTCTTC. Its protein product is CASSPPGRRSEQFF.

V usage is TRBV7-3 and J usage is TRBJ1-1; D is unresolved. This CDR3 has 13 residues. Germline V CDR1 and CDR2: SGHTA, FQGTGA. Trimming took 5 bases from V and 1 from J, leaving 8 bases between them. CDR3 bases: TGTGCCAGCAGCCGTCAGCCGAACACTGAAGCTTTCTTT. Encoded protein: CASSRQPNTEAFF.

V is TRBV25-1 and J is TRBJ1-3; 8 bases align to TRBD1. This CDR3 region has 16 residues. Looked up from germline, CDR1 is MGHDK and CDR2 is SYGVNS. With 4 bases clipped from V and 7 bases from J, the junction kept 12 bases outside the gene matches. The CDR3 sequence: CASSVSGGAGGNTIYF. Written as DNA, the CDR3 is TGTGCCAGCAGTGTTTCAGGGGGCGCAGGTGGGAACACCATATATTTT. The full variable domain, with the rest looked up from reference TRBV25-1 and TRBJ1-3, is EADIYQTPRYLVIGTGKKITLECSQTMGHDKMYWYQQDPGMELHLIHYSYGVNSTEKGDLSSESTVSRIRTEHFPLTLESARPSHTSQYLCASSVSGGAGGNTIYFGEGSWLTVV.

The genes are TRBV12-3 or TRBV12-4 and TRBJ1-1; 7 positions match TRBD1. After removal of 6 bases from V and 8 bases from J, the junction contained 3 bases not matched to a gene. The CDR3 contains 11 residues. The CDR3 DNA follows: TGTGCCAGCAGCCTGACAGGGGAAGCTTTCTTT. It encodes CASSLTGEAFF.

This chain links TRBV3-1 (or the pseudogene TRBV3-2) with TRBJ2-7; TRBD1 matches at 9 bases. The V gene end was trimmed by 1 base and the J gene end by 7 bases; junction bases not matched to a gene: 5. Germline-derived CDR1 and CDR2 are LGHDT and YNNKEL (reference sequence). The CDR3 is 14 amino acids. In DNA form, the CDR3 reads TGTGCCAGCAGCCAAGTCAACAGGGGGCAAGAGCAGTACTTC. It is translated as CASSQVNRGQEQYF.

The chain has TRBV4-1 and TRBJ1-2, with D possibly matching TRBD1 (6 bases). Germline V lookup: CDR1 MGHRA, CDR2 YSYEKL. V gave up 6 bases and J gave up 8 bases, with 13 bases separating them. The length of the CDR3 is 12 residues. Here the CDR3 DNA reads TGCGCCAGCAGGGGGGGACAACAAGGCTACACCTTC. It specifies CASRGGQQGYTF.

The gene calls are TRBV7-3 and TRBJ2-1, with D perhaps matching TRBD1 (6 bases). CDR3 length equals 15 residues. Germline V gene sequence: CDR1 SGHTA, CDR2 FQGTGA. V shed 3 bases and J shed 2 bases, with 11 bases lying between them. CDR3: CASSFNQGTYNEQFF. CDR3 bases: TGTGCCAGCAGCTTTAACCAGGGGACCTACAATGAGCAGTTCTTC.

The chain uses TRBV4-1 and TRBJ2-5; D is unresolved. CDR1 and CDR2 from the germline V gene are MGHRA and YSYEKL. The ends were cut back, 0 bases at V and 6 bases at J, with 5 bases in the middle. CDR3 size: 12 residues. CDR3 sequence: CASSQDRKTQYF. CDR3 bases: TGCGCCAGCAGCCAAGATAGGAAGACCCAGTACTTC.

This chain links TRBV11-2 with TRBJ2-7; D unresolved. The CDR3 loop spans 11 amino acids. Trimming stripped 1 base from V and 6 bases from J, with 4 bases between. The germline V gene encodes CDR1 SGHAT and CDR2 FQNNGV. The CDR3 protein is CASSLVSEQYF. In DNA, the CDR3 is TGTGCCAGCAGCTTAGTGAGCGAGCAGTACTTC.